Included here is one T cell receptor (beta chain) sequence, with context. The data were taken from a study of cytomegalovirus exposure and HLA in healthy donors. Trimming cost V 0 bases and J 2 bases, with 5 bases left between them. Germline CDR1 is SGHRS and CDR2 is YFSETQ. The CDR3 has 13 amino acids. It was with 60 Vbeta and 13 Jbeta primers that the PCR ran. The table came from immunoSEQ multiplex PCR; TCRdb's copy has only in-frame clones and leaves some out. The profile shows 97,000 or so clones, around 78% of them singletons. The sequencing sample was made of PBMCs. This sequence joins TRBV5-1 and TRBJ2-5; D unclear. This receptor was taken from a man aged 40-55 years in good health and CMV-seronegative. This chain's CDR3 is CASSLARQETQYF. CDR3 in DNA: TGCGCCAGCAGCTTGGCCCGGCAAGAGACCCAGTACTTC.